These 16 T cell receptor beta chains came from one sample sequenced in a study of a mutant IDH1 vaccine in newly diagnosed glioma. Clones were sequenced by immunoSEQ multiplex PCR, and TCRdb holds only the in-frame ones, with some missing. The data hold 75,000 to 80,000 clones, with roughly nine tenths observed a single time. Time point here: week 5, during vaccination. Alongside topical imiquimod, each dose of vaccine comprised 300 ug of mutant IDH1 20-mer peptide. No cognate antigen is known for these TCRs. Specimen: PBMCs, collected from a glioma patient whose treatment included an IDH1 peptide vaccine. Receptors were obtained from a woman aged 45-65 years with glioma.

This clone was observed a few times. The chain carries TRBV5-1 and TRBJ2-5; 7 nucleotides match TRBD1. The CDR3 sequence is 15 residues long. V trimming: 1 base; J trimming: 4 bases; junction bases outside the gene matches: 7. Germline CDR1 SGHRS, CDR2 YFSETQ. CDR3 sequence reads: CASSLRAGGLETQYF. DNA of the CDR3: TGCGCCAGCAGCTTGAGGGCAGGGGGTCTAGAGACCCAGTACTTC.

The rearrangement joins TRBV13 to TRBJ2-1; 8 bases map to TRBD1. CDR1 PRHDT and CDR2 FYEKMQ come from the germline V gene (reference sequence). J gave up 3 bases and V 4 bases, and 2 bases lay outside the gene matches. The CDR3 loop spans 14 amino acids. CDR3 residues: CASSSGQVYNEQFF. CDR3 in DNA: TGTGCCAGCAGCTCGGGACAGGTCTACAATGAGCAGTTCTTC.

V gene TRBV19 combines with J gene TRBJ2-7; the match to TRBD2 covers 7 bases. This CDR3 has 14 residues. Trimming cost V 6 bases and J 3 bases; bases outside gene matches: 8. Germline V gene lookup returns CDR1 LNHDA and CDR2 SQIVND (reference sequence). CDR3 sequence reads: CASSLSGVDYEQYF. The CDR3 coding sequence is TGTGCCAGTAGCTTGAGCGGGGTGGACTACGAGCAGTACTTC.

V is TRBV6-5 and J is TRBJ1-1, with D perhaps matching TRBD1 (5 bases). CDR1 and CDR2 from the germline V gene are MNHEY and SVGAGI. V was trimmed by 5 bases and J by 0 bases, leaving 10 bases between them. There are 14 residues in the CDR3. DNA for the CDR3: TGTGCCAGCAGTAGAGACAGACTGAACACTGAAGCTTTCTTT. Protein product: CASSRDRLNTEAFF.

This chain links TRBV9 with TRBJ2-1; no reliable D call. V was shortened by 1 base and J by 8 bases, with 7 bases between the two germline ends. This CDR3 has 12 amino acids. The V gene's germline CDR1 is SGDLS and CDR2 YYNGEE. Here the CDR3 DNA reads TGTGCCAGCAGCGTAATAGGACATGAGCAGTTCTTC. It is translated as CASSVIGHEQFF.

The chain recombines TRBV7-9 with TRBJ1-2; perhaps TRBD1 as D (5 bases). Trimming cost V 4 bases and J 5 bases, with 17 bases left between them. Germline CDR1 reads SEHNR; CDR2 reads FQNEAQ (reference sequence). The CDR3 totals 15 residues. The chain's CDR3 is CASSYSPRALYGYTF. The CDR3 DNA follows: TGTGCCAGCAGCTACTCCCCCAGGGCCCTGTATGGCTACACCTTC.

This chain connects TRBV2 to TRBJ1-3; D ambiguous. Germline CDR1 is SNHLY and CDR2 is FYNNEI. V shed 10 bases and J shed 0 bases, with 10 bases lying between them. The CDR3 is 13 residues long. The CDR3 DNA follows: TGTGCCACCCGGAGCGGCTCTGGAAACACCATATATTTT. The encoded protein is CATRSGSGNTIYF.

This clone occurred a few times. The chain recombines TRBV6-5 with TRBJ1-1; D uncertain. The CDR3 has 14 amino acids. The germline V gene has CDR1 MNHEY and CDR2 SVGAGI. V was clipped by 5 bases and J by 0 bases, with 10 bases between them. CDR3 coding DNA: TGTGCCAGCAGTCGTCAGGCTATGAACACTGAAGCTTTCTTT. Protein: CASSRQAMNTEAFF.

The gene calls are TRBV11-3 and TRBJ1-2; D possibly corresponds to TRBD1 (6 bases). Germline loops: CDR1 SGHNT, CDR2 YENEEA. The CDR3 covers 14 residues. The ends were cut back, 5 bases at V and 8 bases at J, with 18 bases in the middle. The CDR3 is CASSPEAGAGGYTF. The CDR3 nucleotides are TGTGCCAGCAGCCCCGAAGCAGGGGCTGGCGGCTACACCTTC.

The chain joins TRBV25-1 to TRBJ2-7, with D possibly being TRBD1 (5 bases). Per germline, CDR1 MGHDK and CDR2 SYGVNS. The CDR3 is 12 residues long. V was trimmed by 3 bases and J by 4 bases, leaving 7 bases between them. The CDR3 spells CASSDRQYEQYF. The CDR3 DNA is TGTGCCAGCAGTGATCGACAGTACGAGCAGTACTTC.

The genes are TRBV19 and TRBJ2-1; 10 positions match TRBD2. J was trimmed by 10 bases and V by 6 bases; bases with no gene match: 21. Looked up from germline, CDR1 is LNHDA and CDR2 is SQIVND (reference sequence). The CDR3 consists of 18 residues. This CDR3 is CASRSGASGSGSPIEQFF. The CDR3 DNA reads as TGTGCCAGTAGATCCGGCGCTAGCGGGAGTGGAAGCCCTATCGAGCAGTTCTTC.

This chain connects TRBV2 to TRBJ1-4; 7 nucleotides align to TRBD1. The CDR3 is made up of 15 amino acids. V lost 6 bases, J lost 0 bases, and 4 bases stayed unmatched. CDR1 and CDR2 from the germline V gene are SNHLY and FYNNEI. The DNA of the CDR3 is TGTGCCAGCAGGGACAGGAGAACAACTAATGAAAAACTGTTTTTT. Its translation is CASRDRRTTNEKLFF.

The chain recombines TRBV19 with TRBJ1-5; D gene uncertain. The CDR3 has 13 residues. In germline, CDR1 is LNHDA, CDR2 SQIVND (reference sequence). V lost 7 bases to trimming and J lost 3 bases, with 10 bases between them. DNA for the CDR3: TGTGCCAGTAAAGGGCAATTCAATCAGCCCCAGCATTTT. It codes for CASKGQFNQPQHF.

The chain is built from TRBV27 and TRBJ2-1; 8 bases are shared with TRBD2. Germline values: CDR1 MNHEY, CDR2 SMNVEV (reference sequence). The CDR3 covers 16 residues. The V gene end was trimmed by 5 bases and the J gene end by 2 bases; junction bases not matched to a gene: 8. CDR3 protein: CASSLTAGVAYNEQFF. The DNA for the CDR3 is TGTGCCAGCAGTCTCACAGCGGGAGTGGCCTACAATGAGCAGTTCTTC.

The rearrangement uses TRBV28 and TRBJ2-7, with 7 nucleotides matching TRBD2. Trimming took 7 bases from V and 0 from J; bases not matched to a gene: 9. The germline gives CDR1 MDHEN, CDR2 SYDVKM. This CDR3 has 15 amino acids. The CDR3 is CASKASGLFSYEQYF. In nucleotides, the CDR3 is TGTGCCAGCAAGGCTAGCGGACTATTCTCCTACGAGCAGTACTTC.

The J gene is TRBJ2-1, the V gene TRBV28; D call uncertain. The ends were cut back, 5 bases at V and 6 bases at J, with 8 bases in the middle. The CDR3 is made up of 12 amino acids. Germline values: CDR1 MDHEN, CDR2 SYDVKM. CDR3 region: CASSTGRNEQFF. The CDR3 region has the DNA TGTGCCAGCAGTACGGGCCGCAATGAGCAGTTCTTC.